One and the same sample provided the 20 T cell receptor beta chains below, sequenced in a study of PD-L1 blockade in urothelial cancer. Assay used: immunoSEQ multiplex PCR; TCRdb lists only in-frame clones, some missing. The repertoire holds 100,000 to 150,000 clones, about 84% seen once, with 2.4% in the top ten. Time point in this sample: peripheral blood 6 weeks after treatment start. This specimen was PBMCs, taken around atezolizumab (anti-PD-L1) treatment. The receptors come from a man in his fifties or sixties with urothelial cancer.

The rearrangement joins TRBV5-1 to TRBJ2-1; TRBD2 agrees at 14 bases. This CDR3 contains 15 residues. V shed 7 bases and J 6 bases; nucleotides not matched to a gene: 6. The germline V gene has CDR1 SGHRS and CDR2 YFSETQ. The CDR3 sequence: CASLAGTSGGNEQFF. The CDR3 DNA follows: TGCGCCAGCCTCGCCGGGACTAGCGGGGGCAATGAGCAGTTCTTC.

The chain joins TRBV27 to TRBJ2-7, with 9 bases fitting TRBD1. CDR3 length equals 15 residues. V was pared by 5 bases and J by 0 bases, with 5 bases of the junction left unmatched. CDR1 and CDR2 (germline): MNHEY, SMNVEV (reference sequence). The CDR3 protein is CASSTMGQGSYEQYF. CDR3 sequence (DNA): TGTGCCAGCAGTACCATGGGACAGGGCTCCTACGAGCAGTACTTC.

The chain couples TRBV28 to TRBJ2-1, with 7 bases lining up with TRBD1. Trimming removed 6 bases from V and 6 bases from J; junction bases left unmatched: 8. Per germline, CDR1 MDHEN and CDR2 SYDVKM. The CDR3 is 14 amino acids. CDR3 protein: CASRTGQLRNEQFF. CDR3 coding DNA: TGTGCCAGCAGGACGGGACAGCTACGCAATGAGCAGTTCTTC.

V usage is TRBV21-1 and J usage is TRBJ2-7; no check of the table's D call, TRBD1, against the DNA was made. TRBV21-1 is an annotated pseudogene. The CDR3 extends over 18 amino acids. The CDR3 reads CASSKRGSQGMSLYEQYF. CDR3 coding DNA: TGTGCCAGCAGCAAAAGGGGCTCACAGGGAATGTCGCTCTACGAGCAGTACTTC.

This chain joins TRBV20-1 and TRBJ1-2; 7 bases align to TRBD1. V lost 7 bases and J lost 4; bases outside the gene matches: 3. Germline loops: CDR1 DFQATT, CDR2 SNEGSKA (reference sequence). This CDR3 has 11 residues. CDR3 residues: CSGGQLYGYTF. CDR3 nucleotide sequence: TGCAGTGGGGGACAGCTCTATGGCTACACCTTC.

V and J are TRBV6-6 and TRBJ2-7; 8 nucleotides match TRBD2. The CDR3 extends over 14 amino acids. Trimming at V came to 6 bases and at J to 12 bases, leaving 16 bases not matched to a gene. Germline CDR1 MNHNY, CDR2 SVGAGI (reference sequence). The CDR3 DNA reads TGTGCCAGCAGGTCCGGGACTAGTCTTACAACGGCGTACTTC. Translating gives CASRSGTSLTTAYF.

As DNA, the CDR3 is TGTGCCAGTAGCCCAACCGATGGGCGGGAGACTACCGGGGAGCTGTTTTTT. It is translated as CASSPTDGRETTGELFF. The chain links TRBV19 to TRBJ2-2; 7 bases agree with TRBD2. The length of the CDR3 is 17 residues. The trim removed 6 bases at V and 5 bases at J, leaving 15 bases unmatched. Germline V CDR1 and CDR2: LNHDA, SQIVND (reference sequence).

The CDR3 is CASSPGGAARAGANVLTF. The DNA of the CDR3 is TGTGCCAGCTCACCAGGGGGGGCCGCCAGGGCTGGGGCCAACGTCCTGACTTTC. The chain couples TRBV18 to TRBJ2-6; a possible D gene is TRBD2 (7 bases). Germline CDR1 KGHSH, CDR2 LQKENI. V was shortened by 2 bases and J by 2 bases, with 16 bases between the two germline ends. CDR3 length equals 18 residues.

The chain is built from TRBV30 and TRBJ1-4; perhaps TRBD1 as D (5 bases). Trimming took off 2 bases at V and 7 bases at J, with 11 bases between the two ends. There are 13 residues in the CDR3. CDR1 and CDR2 (germline): GTSNPN, SVGIG (reference sequence). The CDR3 loop is CAWSSGTGEKLFF. CDR3 nucleotides: TGTGCCTGGAGTTCAGGGACTGGTGAAAAACTGTTTTTT. Combining the CDR3 with reference TRBV30 and TRBJ1-4 gives the whole variable domain SQTIHQWPATLVQPVGSPLSLECTVEGTSNPNLYWYRQAAGRGLQLLFYSVGIGQISSEVPQNLSASRPQDRQFILSSKKLLLSDSGFYLCAWSSGTGEKLFFGSGTQLSVL.

The rearrangement joins TRBV27 to TRBJ2-2; D is perhaps TRBD1 (5 bases). Germline assignment: CDR1 MNHEY and CDR2 SMNVEV (reference sequence). V was clipped by 1 base and J by 6 bases, with 6 bases between them. This CDR3 spans 13 amino acids. The CDR3, as DNA: TGTGCCAGCAGTTTATGGGGCCCCGGGGAGCTGTTTTTT. Translating gives CASSLWGPGELFF.

The rearrangement joins TRBV5-1 to TRBJ1-1, with 8 bases lining up with TRBD1. J gave up 7 bases and V 4 bases, and 6 bases lay outside the gene matches. The CDR3 totals 13 residues. The germline V gene has CDR1 SGHRS and CDR2 YFSETQ. The CDR3 reads CASSVTGGGEAFF. CDR3 DNA: TGCGCCAGCAGCGTAACAGGGGGGGGTGAAGCTTTCTTT.

The V call is TRBV5-6, the J call TRBJ1-1, with a tentative D call TRBD1 (5 bases). Germline V gene data show CDR1 as SGHDT and CDR2 as YYEEEE. Trimming pared 4 bases from V and 7 bases from J, leaving 8 bases between. This CDR3 contains 11 residues. The CDR3 sequence: CASSAGLEAFF. CDR3 DNA sequence: TGTGCCAGCAGCGCAGGGCTTGAAGCTTTCTTT.

The rearrangement joins TRBV25-1 to TRBJ2-1, with 7 bases matching TRBD2. Trimming took 1 base from V and 5 from J; bases not matched to a gene: 11. From germline, CDR1 is MGHDK and CDR2 SYGVNS. This CDR3 has 17 amino acids. For the CDR3, the DNA is TGTGCCAGCAGTGAATCGGCTTGGCGGGAGTCCCACAATGAGCAGTTCTTC. Amino acids: CASSESAWRESHNEQFF.

The chain combines TRBV11-2 with TRBJ2-1, with TRBD2 matching 13 bases. This CDR3 has 16 residues. In germline, CDR1 is SGHAT, CDR2 FQNNGV. After removal of 7 bases from V and 9 bases from J, the junction contained 12 bases not matched to a gene. CDR3 DNA: TGTGCCAGCACCCTCCCGGGACTAGCGGGAAACGGTGAGCAGTTCTTC. Protein product: CASTLPGLAGNGEQFF.

The chain is built from TRBV9 and TRBJ1-2, with a possible D match to TRBD1 (5 bases). The CDR3 is 13 residues long. Germline CDR1 and CDR2: SGDLS and YYNGEE. Trimming took 4 bases from V and 4 from J, leaving 11 bases between them. The CDR3 region is CASSPGFGYGYTF. The CDR3 nucleotides read TGTGCCAGCAGCCCAGGGTTCGGCTATGGCTACACCTTC.

The chain has TRBV5-5 and TRBJ2-5; 11 bases align to TRBD2. Per germline, CDR1 SGHKS and CDR2 YYEKEE (reference sequence). The V segment lost 1 base and the J segment 5 bases; nucleotides outside the gene matches: 10. This CDR3 spans 17 amino acids. CDR3 bases: TGTGCCAGCAGCTTGACTAGCGGGAGTAGGGGAGGCGAGACCCAGTACTTC. It encodes CASSLTSGSRGGETQYF.

The chain links TRBV28 to TRBJ2-6; 10 bases align to TRBD1. V was clipped by 1 base and J by 3 bases; unmatched bases: 12. The CDR3 length is 20 residues. Germline values: CDR1 MDHEN, CDR2 SYDVKM. The CDR3 DNA reads as TGTGCCAGCAGTTTATCTCCCTCCGGGACAGGGGTCTTTGGGGCCAACGTCCTGACTTTC. This sequence encodes CASSLSPSGTGVFGANVLTF.

The J gene is TRBJ2-7, the V gene TRBV4-2, with 7 positions matching TRBD2. V gave up 5 bases and J gave up 4 bases; unmatched junction bases: 5. The CDR3 contains 13 residues. Germline CDR1 reads LGHNA; CDR2 reads YNFKEQ. The CDR3 protein is CASSSSGLYEQYF. The CDR3 region has the DNA TGTGCCAGCAGCTCTAGCGGCCTTTACGAGCAGTACTTC.

The chain couples TRBV7-3 to TRBJ1-3; tentatively, D is TRBD1 (5 bases). Trimming stripped 4 bases from V and 4 bases from J, with 8 bases between. Germline CDR1 reads SGHTA; CDR2 reads FQGTGA. This CDR3 spans 13 amino acids. The CDR3 here is CASSSTAGNTIYF. For the CDR3, the DNA is TGTGCCAGCAGCTCGACAGCCGGAAACACCATATATTTT.

This clone was recorded once. CDR3 coding DNA: TGTGCCAGCAGCTGGACTAGCTTTGTTGAGCAGTTCTTC. As protein: CASSWTSFVEQFF. The chain links TRBV7-9 to TRBJ2-1, with TRBD2 identical over 8 bases. The CDR3 covers 13 residues. V lost 4 bases, J lost 9 bases, and 5 bases stayed unmatched. Germline V CDR1 and CDR2: SEHNR, FQNEAQ (reference sequence).